These 12 T cell receptor beta chains share one sample of origin, sequenced in a study of a mutant IDH1 vaccine in newly diagnosed glioma. Sample time point: week 35, safety follow-up. All doses held 300 ug of mutant IDH1 20-mer peptide, with topical imiquimod. For these TCRs, the target antigens are not known. Profiling relied on immunoSEQ multiplex PCR, and the TCRdb table lists in-frame clones only, not all of them. Here the sample spans 45,000 or so clones, around 86% being singletons. The source was PBMCs, collected from a glioma patient whose treatment included an IDH1 peptide vaccine. The receptors stem from a woman between 40 and 50 years old with glioma. Some clones in this sample may be carry-over from other donors' samples.

The J gene is TRBJ2-1, the V gene TRBV9, with unresolved D. CDR1 SGDLS and CDR2 YYNGEE come from the germline V gene. The CDR3 runs 14 residues. The germline V and J ends were trimmed by 6 bases and 4 bases, with 14 bases remaining between them. Here the CDR3 DNA reads TGTGCCAGCAACGATGTTGAAGCATACAATGAGCAGTTCTTC. Its translation: CASNDVEAYNEQFF. The variable domain in full, with the rest retrieved from reference TRBV9 and TRBJ2-1, is DSGVTQTPKHLITATGQRVTLRCSPRSGDLSVYWYQQSLDQGLQFLIQYYNGEERAKGNILERFSAQQFPDLHSELNLSSLELGDSALYFCASNDVEAYNEQFFGPGTRLTVL.

The V call is TRBV10-3, the J call TRBJ2-3; the D gene is possibly TRBD1 (5 bases). CDR1 and CDR2 (germline): ENHRY, SYGVKD. CDR3 length: 14 amino acids. Deletions cut 0 bases from V and 8 bases from J, with 12 bases between. The CDR3: CAISESTGSRTQYF. The CDR3 bases are TGTGCCATCAGTGAGTCTACAGGCAGCCGTACGCAGTATTTT.

The V gene is TRBV7-2, the J gene TRBJ2-3, with D possibly being TRBD1 (6 bases). Looked up from germline, CDR1 is SGHTA and CDR2 is FQGNSA. Trimming pared 5 bases from V and 4 bases from J, leaving 13 bases between. CDR3 length equals 14 residues. CDR3 DNA sequence: TGTGCCAGCAGCGTCACAGGGTTGGCAGATACGCAGTATTTT. Its protein product is CASSVTGLADTQYF.

The chain joins TRBV5-6 to TRBJ1-5; D unresolved. Germline CDR1 and CDR2: SGHDT and YYEEEE. The CDR3 runs to 14 residues. Trimming shortened V by 2 bases and J by 6 bases, and 12 bases separated the two germline ends. For the CDR3, the DNA is TGTGCCAGCAGCTTCGGTGGAGGTTCTCAGCCCCAGCATTTT. As protein: CASSFGGGSQPQHF. Based on the CDR3 plus reference TRBV5-6 and TRBJ1-5, the full variable domain is DAGVTQSPTHLIKTRGQQVTLRCSPKSGHDTVSWYQQALGQGPQFIFQYYEEEERQRGNFPDRFSGHQFPNYSSELNVNALLLGDSALYLCASSFGGGSQPQHFGDGTRLSIL.

The chain is built from TRBV6-6 and TRBJ1-1; D remains ambiguous. Looked up from germline, CDR1 is MNHNY and CDR2 is SVGAGI (reference sequence). This CDR3 has 15 amino acids. Trimming removed 0 bases from V and 1 base from J, with 9 bases in between. As DNA, the CDR3 is TGTGCCAGCAGTTACTCCACAAATCGGAACACTGAAGCTTTCTTT. It is translated as CASSYSTNRNTEAFF.

The CDR3 spells CASSLTSSYNEQFF. The CDR3 nucleotides read TGTGCCAGCAGTTTGACTTCCTCCTACAATGAGCAGTTCTTC. This chain uses TRBV27 with TRBJ2-1; D is uncertain. The germline CDR1 and CDR2 sequences are MNHEY and SMNVEV (reference sequence). This CDR3 is built from 14 residues. Trimming removed 3 bases at V and 0 bases at J, with 6 bases between.

The CDR3 DNA reads TGTGCCAGCTCTCCCGGGACAGGGGTTGAAAAACTGTTTTTT. It codes for CASSPGTGVEKLFF. V is TRBV18 and J is TRBJ1-4; 10 bases fit TRBD1. This CDR3 region has 14 residues. Trimming took 6 bases from V and 7 from J; bases not matched to a gene: 5. Germline lookup yields CDR1 KGHSH and CDR2 LQKENI.

The chain has TRBV14 and TRBJ2-3, with D uncertain. The V gene's germline CDR1 is SGHDN and CDR2 FVKESK. The CDR3 contains 12 residues. Deletions cut 4 bases from V and 2 bases from J, with 4 bases between. CDR3 in amino acids: CASSRNTDTQYF. The CDR3 DNA follows: TGTGCCAGCAGCCGAAACACAGATACGCAGTATTTT.

This clone was detected a few times. CDR3: CASSESLHVAGELFF. DNA of the CDR3: TGTGCCAGCAGTGAATCCCTACACGTTGCCGGGGAGCTGTTTTTT. This rearrangement joins TRBV25-1 to TRBJ2-2; D call uncertain. This CDR3 region has 15 residues. V lost 1 base, J lost 6 bases, and 12 bases lay in between. The germline CDR1 and CDR2 sequences are MGHDK and SYGVNS.

This chain uses TRBV6-5 with TRBJ1-4; D is unclear. The CDR3 is 14 residues long. With 0 bases removed from V and 4 bases from J, the gap between germline ends came to 6 bases. Germline assignment: CDR1 MNHEY and CDR2 SVGAGI. CDR3 in DNA: TGTGCCAGCAGTTACTCGCGGGTTAATGAAAAACTGTTTTTT. Its protein is CASSYSRVNEKLFF.

The DNA of the CDR3 is TGTGCCAGCAGCTACTCCATGAACACTGAAGCTTTCTTT. Its translation: CASSYSMNTEAFF. The J gene is TRBJ1-1, the V gene TRBV7-2; D uncertain. The CDR3 is made up of 13 amino acids. Trimming removed 4 bases from V and 0 bases from J, with 6 bases in between. Germline lookup yields CDR1 SGHTA and CDR2 FQGNSA. The entire variable domain, with the rest obtained from reference TRBV7-2 and TRBJ1-1, is as follows: GAGVSQSPSNKVTEKGKDVELRCDPISGHTALYWYRQSLGQGLEFLIYFQGNSAPDKSGLPSDRFSAERTGGSVSTLTIQRTQQEDSAVYLCASSYSMNTEAFFGQGTRLTVV.

This sequence joins TRBV19 and TRBJ2-3; TRBD2 might be the D (7 bases). Trimming pared 5 bases from V and 4 bases from J, leaving 25 bases between. This CDR3 is 18 amino acids long. Germline CDR1 reads LNHDA; CDR2 reads SQIVND (reference sequence). The CDR3 region is CASSSQGTKPPVADTQYF. CDR3 DNA: TGTGCCAGTAGTTCCCAGGGGACTAAACCGCCGGTAGCAGATACGCAGTATTTT.